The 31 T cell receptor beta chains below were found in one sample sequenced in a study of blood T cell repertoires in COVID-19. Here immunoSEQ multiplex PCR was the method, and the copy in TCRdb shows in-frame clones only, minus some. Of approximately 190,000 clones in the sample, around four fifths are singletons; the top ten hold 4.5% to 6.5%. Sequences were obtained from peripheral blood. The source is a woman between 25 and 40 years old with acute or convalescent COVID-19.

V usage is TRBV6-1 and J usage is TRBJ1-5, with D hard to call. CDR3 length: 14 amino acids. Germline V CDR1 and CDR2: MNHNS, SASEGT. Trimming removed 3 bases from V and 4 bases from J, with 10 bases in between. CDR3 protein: CASSETLGNQPQHF. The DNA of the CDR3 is TGTGCCAGCAGTGAGACATTGGGTAATCAGCCCCAGCATTTT.

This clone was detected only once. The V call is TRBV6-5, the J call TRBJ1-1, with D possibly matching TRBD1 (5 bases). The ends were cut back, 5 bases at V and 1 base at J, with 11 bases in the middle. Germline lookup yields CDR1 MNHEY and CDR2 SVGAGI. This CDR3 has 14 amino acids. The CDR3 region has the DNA TGTGCCAGCAGTCCCTACGGGGGGAACACTGAAGCTTTCTTT. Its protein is CASSPYGGNTEAFF.

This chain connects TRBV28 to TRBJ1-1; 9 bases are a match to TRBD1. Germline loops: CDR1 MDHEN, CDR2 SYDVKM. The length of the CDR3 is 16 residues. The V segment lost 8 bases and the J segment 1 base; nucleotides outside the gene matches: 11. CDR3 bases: TGTGCCAGCCCCCCTCCGGGACAGGGAGGGAACACTGAAGCTTTCTTT. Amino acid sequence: CASPPPGQGGNTEAFF.

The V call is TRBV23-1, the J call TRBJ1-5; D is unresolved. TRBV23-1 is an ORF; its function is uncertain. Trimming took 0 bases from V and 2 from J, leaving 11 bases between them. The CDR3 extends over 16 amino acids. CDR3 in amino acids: CASSQSFGVGNQPQHF. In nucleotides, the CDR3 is TGCGCCAGCAGTCAATCTTTTGGAGTCGGCAATCAGCCCCAGCATTTT.

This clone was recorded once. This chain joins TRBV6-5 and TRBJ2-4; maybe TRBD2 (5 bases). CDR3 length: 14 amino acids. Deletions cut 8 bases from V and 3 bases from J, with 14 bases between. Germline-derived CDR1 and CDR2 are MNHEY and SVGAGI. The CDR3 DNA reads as TGTGCCAGCCTGGAGAGGGAAAACAAAAACATTCAGTACTTC. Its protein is CASLERENKNIQYF.

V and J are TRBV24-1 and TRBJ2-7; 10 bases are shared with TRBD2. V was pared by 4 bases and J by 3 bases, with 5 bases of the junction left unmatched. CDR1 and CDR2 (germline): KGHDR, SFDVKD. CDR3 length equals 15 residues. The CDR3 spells CATSDPLAGSYEQYF. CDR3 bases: TGTGCCACCAGTGACCCACTAGCGGGAAGCTACGAGCAGTACTTC.

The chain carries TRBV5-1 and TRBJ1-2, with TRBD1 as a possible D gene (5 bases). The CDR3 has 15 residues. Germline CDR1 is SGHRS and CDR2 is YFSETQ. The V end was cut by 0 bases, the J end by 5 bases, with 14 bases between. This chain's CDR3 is CASSLGRGGGYGYTF. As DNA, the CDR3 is TGCGCCAGCAGCTTGGGGAGGGGCGGAGGATATGGCTACACCTTC.

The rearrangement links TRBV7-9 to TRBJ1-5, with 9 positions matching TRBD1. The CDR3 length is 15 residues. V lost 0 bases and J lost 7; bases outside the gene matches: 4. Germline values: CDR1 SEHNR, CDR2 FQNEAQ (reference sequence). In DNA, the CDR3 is TGTGCCAGCAGCTTAGCGCAGGACAGGGGACAGCCCCAGCATTTT. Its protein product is CASSLAQDRGQPQHF.

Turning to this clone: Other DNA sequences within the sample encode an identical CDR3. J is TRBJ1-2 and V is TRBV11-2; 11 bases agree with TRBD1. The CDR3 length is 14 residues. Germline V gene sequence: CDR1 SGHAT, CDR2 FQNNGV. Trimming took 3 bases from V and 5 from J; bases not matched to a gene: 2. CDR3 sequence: CASSLGTGGYGYTF. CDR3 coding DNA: TGTGCCAGCAGCTTGGGGACAGGGGGTTATGGCTACACCTTC.

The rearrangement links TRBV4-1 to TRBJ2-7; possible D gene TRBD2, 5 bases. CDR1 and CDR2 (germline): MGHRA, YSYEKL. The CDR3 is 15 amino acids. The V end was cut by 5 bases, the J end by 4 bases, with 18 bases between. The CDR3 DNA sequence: TGCGCCAGCAGCTTCAGGACTGAAACTGCATACGAGCAGTACTTC. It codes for CASSFRTETAYEQYF.

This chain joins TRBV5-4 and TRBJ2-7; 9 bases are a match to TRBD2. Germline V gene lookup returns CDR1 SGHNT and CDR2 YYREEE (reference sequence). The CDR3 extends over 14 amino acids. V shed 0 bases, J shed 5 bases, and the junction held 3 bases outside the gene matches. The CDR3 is CASSLVASGNEQYF. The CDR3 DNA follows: TGTGCCAGCAGCTTGGTGGCTAGCGGGAACGAGCAGTACTTC. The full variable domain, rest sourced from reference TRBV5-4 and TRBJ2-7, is ETGVTQSPTHLIKTRGQQVTLRCSSQSGHNTVSWYQQALGQGPQFIFQYYREEENGRGNFPPRFSGLQFPNYSSELNVNALELDDSALYLCASSLVASGNEQYFGPGTRLTVT.

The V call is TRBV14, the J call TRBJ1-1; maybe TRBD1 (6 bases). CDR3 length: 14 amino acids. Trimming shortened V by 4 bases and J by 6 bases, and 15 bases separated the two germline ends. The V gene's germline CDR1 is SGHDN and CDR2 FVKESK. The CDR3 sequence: CASSPTGLDAEAFF. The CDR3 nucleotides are TGTGCCAGCAGCCCAACAGGGTTGGATGCTGAAGCTTTCTTT.

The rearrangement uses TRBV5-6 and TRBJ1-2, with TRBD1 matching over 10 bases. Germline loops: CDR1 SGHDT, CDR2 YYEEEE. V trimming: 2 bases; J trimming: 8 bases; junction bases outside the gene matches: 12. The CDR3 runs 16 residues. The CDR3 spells CASSFPTAGQGRGYTF. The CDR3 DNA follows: TGTGCCAGCAGCTTCCCAACCGCGGGACAGGGGAGAGGCTACACCTTC. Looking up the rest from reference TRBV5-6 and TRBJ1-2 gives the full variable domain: DAGVTQSPTHLIKTRGQQVTLRCSPKSGHDTVSWYQQALGQGPQFIFQYYEEEERQRGNFPDRFSGHQFPNYSSELNVNALLLGDSALYLCASSFPTAGQGRGYTFGSGTRLTVV.

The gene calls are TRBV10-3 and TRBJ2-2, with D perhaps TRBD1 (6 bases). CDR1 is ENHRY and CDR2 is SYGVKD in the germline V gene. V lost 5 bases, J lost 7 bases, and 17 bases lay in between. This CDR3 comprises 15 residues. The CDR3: CAISPWTEAGGELFF. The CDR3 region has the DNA TGTGCCATCAGTCCCTGGACAGAAGCTGGCGGGGAGCTGTTTTTT.

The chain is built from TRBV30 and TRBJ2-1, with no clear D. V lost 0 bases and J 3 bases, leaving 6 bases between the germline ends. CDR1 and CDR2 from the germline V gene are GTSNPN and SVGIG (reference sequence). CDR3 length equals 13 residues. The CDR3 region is CAWSVLIYNEQFF. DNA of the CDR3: TGTGCCTGGAGTGTACTCATCTACAATGAGCAGTTCTTC.

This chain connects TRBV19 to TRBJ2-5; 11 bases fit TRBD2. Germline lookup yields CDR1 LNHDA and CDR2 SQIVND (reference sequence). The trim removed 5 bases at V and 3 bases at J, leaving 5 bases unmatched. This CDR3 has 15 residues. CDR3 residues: CASSPLAGVEETQYF. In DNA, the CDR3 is TGTGCCAGTAGTCCACTAGCGGGAGTTGAAGAGACCCAGTACTTC.

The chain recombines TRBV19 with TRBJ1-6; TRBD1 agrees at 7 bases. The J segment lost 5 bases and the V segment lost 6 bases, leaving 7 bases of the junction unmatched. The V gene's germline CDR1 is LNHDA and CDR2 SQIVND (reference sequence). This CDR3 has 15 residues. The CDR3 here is CASRAPGQHNSPLHF. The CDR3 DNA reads TGTGCCAGTAGGGCGCCGGGACAGCATAATTCACCCCTCCACTTT.

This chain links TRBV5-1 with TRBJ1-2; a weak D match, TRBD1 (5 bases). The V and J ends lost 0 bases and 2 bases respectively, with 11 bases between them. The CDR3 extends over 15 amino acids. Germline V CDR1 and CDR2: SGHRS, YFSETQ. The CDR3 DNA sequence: TGCGCCAGCAGCTTGGATCCAGGGATGAACTATGGCTACACCTTC. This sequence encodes CASSLDPGMNYGYTF.

The chain's CDR3 is CASIPGGQGGQPQHF. For the CDR3, the DNA is TGTGCCAGCATCCCAGGTGGGCAGGGAGGTCAGCCCCAGCATTTT. The gene calls are TRBV6-5 and TRBJ1-5; maybe TRBD1 (5 bases). This CDR3 region has 15 residues. Germline assignment: CDR1 MNHEY and CDR2 SVGAGI. Trimming pared 7 bases from V and 6 bases from J, leaving 19 bases between.

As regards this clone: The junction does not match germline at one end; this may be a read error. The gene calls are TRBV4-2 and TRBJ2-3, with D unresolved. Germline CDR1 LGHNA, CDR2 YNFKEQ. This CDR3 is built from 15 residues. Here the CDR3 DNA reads TGTGCCAGCAGCCAAAGGCCAGCAAACACAGATACGCAATATTTT. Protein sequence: CASSQRPANTDTQYF.

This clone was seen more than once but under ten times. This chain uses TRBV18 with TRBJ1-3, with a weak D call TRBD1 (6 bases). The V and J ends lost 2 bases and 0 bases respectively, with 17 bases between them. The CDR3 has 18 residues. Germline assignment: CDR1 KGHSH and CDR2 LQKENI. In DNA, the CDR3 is TGTGCCAGCTCACCATTAGGGACACCGCTAGCCTCTGGAAACACCATATATTTT. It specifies CASSPLGTPLASGNTIYF.

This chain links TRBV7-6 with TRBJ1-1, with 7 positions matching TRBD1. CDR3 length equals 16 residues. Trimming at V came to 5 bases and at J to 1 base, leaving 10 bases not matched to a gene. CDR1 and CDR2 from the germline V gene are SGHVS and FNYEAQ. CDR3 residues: CASSHLGQNKNTEAFF. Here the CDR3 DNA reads TGTGCCAGCAGCCACCTGGGACAGAATAAGAACACTGAAGCTTTCTTT.

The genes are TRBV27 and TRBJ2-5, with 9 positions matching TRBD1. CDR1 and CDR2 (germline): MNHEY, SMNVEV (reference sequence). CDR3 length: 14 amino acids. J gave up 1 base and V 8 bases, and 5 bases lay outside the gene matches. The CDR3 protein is CASRDRDRQETQYF. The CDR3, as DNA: TGTGCCAGCCGGGACAGGGACCGCCAAGAGACCCAGTACTTC.

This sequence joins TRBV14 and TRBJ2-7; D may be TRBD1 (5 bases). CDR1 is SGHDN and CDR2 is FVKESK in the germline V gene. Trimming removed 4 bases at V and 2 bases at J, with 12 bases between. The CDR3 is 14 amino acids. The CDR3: CASSPRWGTYEQYF. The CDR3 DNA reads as TGTGCCAGCAGCCCGCGCTGGGGCACCTACGAGCAGTACTTC.

Here the CDR3 reads CASRPQGAVTEAFF. CDR3 coding DNA: TGTGCCAGCAGGCCTCAGGGGGCAGTCACTGAAGCTTTCTTT. The chain uses TRBV7-8 and TRBJ1-1, with TRBD1 matching over 8 bases. Germline V gives CDR1 SGHVS, CDR2 FQNEAQ. The CDR3 is made up of 14 amino acids. V gave up 6 bases and J gave up 4 bases; unmatched junction bases: 7.

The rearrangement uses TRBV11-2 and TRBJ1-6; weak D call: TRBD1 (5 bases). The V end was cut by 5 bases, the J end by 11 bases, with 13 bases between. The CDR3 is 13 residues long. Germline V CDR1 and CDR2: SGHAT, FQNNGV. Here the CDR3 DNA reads TGTGCCAGCAGCCCTAATGGGGGGACACCCCTCCACTTT. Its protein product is CASSPNGGTPLHF.

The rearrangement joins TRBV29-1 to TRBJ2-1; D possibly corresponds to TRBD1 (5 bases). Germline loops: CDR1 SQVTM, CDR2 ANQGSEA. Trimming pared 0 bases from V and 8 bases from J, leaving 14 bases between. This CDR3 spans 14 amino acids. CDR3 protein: CSVEDQGRADEQFF. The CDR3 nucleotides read TGCAGCGTTGAAGATCAGGGCAGGGCGGATGAGCAGTTCTTC.

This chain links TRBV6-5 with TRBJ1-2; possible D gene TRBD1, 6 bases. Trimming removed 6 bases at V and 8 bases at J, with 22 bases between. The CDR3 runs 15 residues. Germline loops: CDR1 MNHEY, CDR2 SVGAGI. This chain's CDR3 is CASRGNLPGQQGYTF. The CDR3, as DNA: TGTGCCAGCAGAGGAAATCTCCCCGGACAGCAAGGCTACACCTTC.

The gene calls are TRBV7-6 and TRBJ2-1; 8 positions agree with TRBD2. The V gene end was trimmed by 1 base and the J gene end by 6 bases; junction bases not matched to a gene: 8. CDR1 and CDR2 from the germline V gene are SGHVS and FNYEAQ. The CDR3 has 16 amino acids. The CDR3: CASSLVRTSGSNEQFF. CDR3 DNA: TGTGCCAGCAGCTTAGTTCGAACTAGCGGTTCCAATGAGCAGTTCTTC.

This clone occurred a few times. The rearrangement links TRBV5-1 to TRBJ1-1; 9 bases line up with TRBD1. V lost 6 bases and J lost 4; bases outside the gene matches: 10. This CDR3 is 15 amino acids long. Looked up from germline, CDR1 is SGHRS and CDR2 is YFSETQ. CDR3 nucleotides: TGCGCCAGCAATAAGGGGACAGGGTATTTCACTGAAGCTTTCTTT. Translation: CASNKGTGYFTEAFF.

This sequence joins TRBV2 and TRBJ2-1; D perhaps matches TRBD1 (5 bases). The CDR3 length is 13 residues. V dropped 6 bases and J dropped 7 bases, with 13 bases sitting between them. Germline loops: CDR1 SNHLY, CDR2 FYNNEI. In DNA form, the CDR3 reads TGTGCCAGCAGGAAGCTCCAGGGTAATGAGCAGTTCTTC. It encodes CASRKLQGNEQFF.